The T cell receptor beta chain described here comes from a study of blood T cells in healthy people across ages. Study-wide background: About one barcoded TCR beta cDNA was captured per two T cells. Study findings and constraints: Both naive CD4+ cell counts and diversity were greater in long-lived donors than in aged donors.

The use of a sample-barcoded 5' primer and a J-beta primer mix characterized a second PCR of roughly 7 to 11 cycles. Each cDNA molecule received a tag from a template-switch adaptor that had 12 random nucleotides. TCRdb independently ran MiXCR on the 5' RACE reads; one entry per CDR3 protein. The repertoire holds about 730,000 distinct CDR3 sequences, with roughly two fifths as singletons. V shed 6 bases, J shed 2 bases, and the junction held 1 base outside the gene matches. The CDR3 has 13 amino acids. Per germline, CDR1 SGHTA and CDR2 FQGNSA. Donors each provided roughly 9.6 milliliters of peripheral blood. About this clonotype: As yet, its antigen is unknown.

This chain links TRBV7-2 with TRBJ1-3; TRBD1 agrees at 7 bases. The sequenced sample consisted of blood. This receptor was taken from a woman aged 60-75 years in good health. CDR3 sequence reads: CASRGTAGNTIYF. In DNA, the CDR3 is TGTGCCAGCAGGGGGACAGCTGGAAACACCATATATTTT.